Here is one T cell receptor (beta chain) with its context. Its antigen is still unknown. The sample originates from a study of OX40 agonist ivuxolimab in advanced cancers. Study details: The dose-escalation cohort had hepatocellular carcinoma, melanoma, renal cell or head and neck cancer. Study-wide results and caveats: Among the lowest peripheral clonal expansion occurred in 0.1-3.0 mg/kg partial responders. The study did not work out the antigen specificity of the expanded peripheral T cells.

The CDR3 sequence is 14 residues long. Trimming took off 2 bases at V and 1 base at J, with 6 bases between the two ends. Germline V CDR1 and CDR2: LNHDA, SQIVND (reference sequence). The protocol was immunoSEQ multiplex PCR, while the TCRdb copy is restricted to in-frame clones and leaves out a portion. The repertoire has approximately 74,000 clones, roughly 82% of them found once; the top ten carry 5.5%. With baseline, cycle 4 day 1, and cycle 7 day 1 as timepoints, blood was sampled. The chain uses TRBV19 and TRBJ1-5, with D perhaps matching TRBD1 (6 bases). This TCR came from an adult with an advanced solid tumor such as melanoma, head and neck, liver or kidney cancer. The source was CD4+ or CD8+ T cells sorted from blood, collected in a trial of the OX40 agonist ivuxolimab. The CDR3 DNA reads TGTGCCAGTAGTATACAGGGGAGCAATCAGCCCCAGCATTTT. Translated, it gives CASSIQGSNQPQHF.